This T cell receptor (beta chain) came from a study of T cells in Graves' hyperthyroidism and ophthalmopathy. This clonotype has at least ten counts. Uncontrolled infection, other autoimmune disease, pregnancy or lactation barred patients from enrollment. Diagnostic assessment was based on clinical symptoms, serum thyroxine and TRAb, thyroid ultrasound and orbital computed tomography. Researchers took RNA transcripts and amplified the TCR beta CDR3 regions from them. HTBI primers were the set used in a first-round RT-PCR of the TCR CDR3. Using its own MiXCR run on the multiplex PCR reads, TCRdb lists one record per CDR3 protein. The data show 250,000 or so distinct CDR3 sequences, less than 20% seen once. The CDR3 extends over 17 amino acids. Germline-derived CDR1 and CDR2 are MNHNS and SASEGT. Trimming cost V 3 bases and J 6 bases; bases outside gene matches: 10.

The rearrangement uses TRBV6-1 and TRBJ2-2, with 10 bases aligning to TRBD2. This sequence originates from a woman aged 18-29 years with Graves' ophthalmopathy. The sample consisted of blood. CDR3 sequence reads: CASSDPLAGDQAGELFF. The CDR3 region has the DNA TGTGCCAGCAGTGATCCCCTAGCGGGAGACCAAGCCGGGGAGCTGTTTTTT.